Below, 26 T cell receptor beta chains from the same sample are listed, as sequenced in a study of tissue T cells after allogeneic stem cell transplantation (dated by TCRdb to between 2021 and 2022). Sample time point, as interpreted from the label and publication: mouse harvest day 14 after allogeneic transplant. Mouse grafts combined 10^7 T-cell-depleted bone marrow cells with 10^6 splenic CD5+ T cells, given via tail vein injection. Library preparation employed the immunoSEQ multiplex PCR assay. In TCRdb, the immuneACCESS table is reduced to in-frame sequences with V and J assigned. These tables do not hold every clone; where another copy was compared, an unresolved V gene accounts for under half, and the others remain unexplained. In this sample the table shows under 5,500 clones, around 45% of which occur a single time. The ten largest clones take up approximately 15% of the sample. Sequencing was carried out using lymph node tissue. These receptors originate from a female BALB/c mouse given C57BL/6 T cells with graft-versus-host disease after an allogeneic hematopoietic cell transplant.

This clone has a handful of counts. Mouse germline and gene names are used. The read ends 1 residue early relative to the CDR3; the germline J gene fills the gap. V is TRBV13-2 and J is TRBJ2-5; 12 bases agree with TRBD2. The CDR3 has 16 amino acids. J lost 3 bases, V lost 4 bases, and 6 bases had no gene match. The germline CDR1 and CDR2 sequences are NNHNN and SYGAGS (reference sequence). This chain's CDR3 is CASGRDWGGGQDTQYF. The sequenced CDR3 bases are TGTGCCAGCGGTCGAGACTGGGGGGGCGGACAAGACACCCAGTAC.

This clone was detected only a few times. Mouse germline and gene names are used. The observed sequence ends 1 residue before the CDR3 terminus, with the missing tail filled in from the germline J gene. The chain recombines TRBV13-2 with TRBJ2-2, with TRBD2 matching over 14 bases. Germline V gene sequence: CDR1 NNHNN, CDR2 SYGAGS (reference sequence). With 2 bases clipped from V and 3 bases from J, the junction kept 6 bases outside the gene matches. This CDR3 spans 18 amino acids. Incomplete CDR3 DNA: TGTGCCAGCGGTGACCGGGACTGGGGGGGCGCCGACACCGGGCAGCTCTAC. The encoded protein is CASGDRDWGGADTGQLY. The full CDR3 reads CASGDRDWGGADTGQLYF.

Of note for this clone: Gene names denote mouse genes. The read halts 1 residue ahead of the CDR3 end, with the missing end drawn from the germline J gene. The rearrangement joins TRBV3 to TRBJ1-4; possibly TRBD1 for D (5 bases). The CDR3 has 15 residues. V was trimmed by 0 bases and J by 0 bases, leaving 5 bases between them. Per the germline V gene, CDR1 is SNHLY and CDR2 is FYNGKV (reference sequence). The sequenced CDR3 bases are TGTGCCAGCAGCTTAGCAGGGGTTTCCAACGAAAGATTATTT. Its protein product is CASSLAGVSNERLF. The entire CDR3 is CASSLAGVSNERLFF.

This clone has just one count. Gene names are the mouse ones. CDR3 residues: CASSDALGGSYEQYF. Incomplete CDR3 DNA: TGTGCCAGCAGTGATGCACTGGGGGGCTCCTATGAACAGTAC. The V call is TRBV13-1, the J call TRBJ2-7; 9 bases align to TRBD2. The read comes to an end 1 residue before the CDR3 does, leaving the germline J gene to fill in the end. The CDR3 loop spans 15 amino acids. With 0 bases clipped from V and 0 bases from J, the junction kept 1 base outside the gene matches. The germline V gene has CDR1 NSHNY and CDR2 SYGAGN.

Worth noting for this clone: The gene symbols are mouse symbols. Read sequence stops 1 residue before the CDR3 end, and the germline J gene provides the missing end. The chain links TRBV16 to TRBJ2-5; unclear D gene. The germline V gene encodes CDR1 SGHSA and CDR2 FRNQAP. The CDR3 covers 13 residues. V lost 5 bases and J 0 bases, leaving 6 bases between the germline ends. CDR3 DNA, as far as it was read: TGTGCAAGCAGCCTGGACAACCAAGACACCCAGTAC. Translated: CASSLDNQDTQY. The whole CDR3 sequence is CASSLDNQDTQYF.

This clone has only one observation. Gene names are the mouse ones. The CDR3 loop is CASSPQNTGQLYF. The part of the CDR3 DNA that was read is TGTGCAAGCAGCCCACAGAACACCGGGCAGCTCTAC. The rearrangement links TRBV16 to TRBJ2-2; no firm D call. The CDR3 is cut off 1 residue early in the read; its end comes from the germline J gene. Trimming removed 5 bases at V and 2 bases at J, with 6 bases between. The CDR3 totals 13 residues. Germline V CDR1 and CDR2: SGHSA, FRNQAP.

As regards this clone: Mouse names are used for the genes. The DNA ends 1 residue before the CDR3 does, and the rest of the CDR3 is filled in from the germline J gene. The gene calls are TRBV14 and TRBJ2-7, with TRBD1 matching over 7 bases. CDR1 is SGHDT, CDR2 FRDEAV, per germline. The CDR3 sequence is 12 residues long. Trimming took 5 bases from V and 4 from J; bases not matched to a gene: 3. The sequenced CDR3 bases are TGTGCCAGCAGCCGGGGACAGTATGAACAGTAC. It encodes CASSRGQYEQY. The complete CDR3 sequence is CASSRGQYEQYF.

By proportion, this clone is medium-sized. The gene names given are mouse names. From the germline J gene comes the end of the CDR3, since the read stops 1 residue before it. The V gene is TRBV26, the J gene TRBJ2-7; D is undetermined. Germline values: CDR1 KGHPV, CDR2 FQNQEV (reference sequence). CDR3 size: 13 residues. Trimming left V 2 bases short and J 0 bases short, with 5 bases between. CDR3 DNA (partial): TGTGCCAGCAGTCTGGACAACTCCTATGAACAGTAC. It is translated as CASSLDNSYEQY. The CDR3 in its entirety is CASSLDNSYEQYF.

This clone came up once. This sequence is one base from a far larger clone and is likely a read error. Germline and genes here are mouse. The read terminates 1 residue before the CDR3 end, so the remaining end is supplied by the germline J gene. The genes are TRBV13-3 and TRBJ2-1, with unresolved D. Germline loops: CDR1 NNHDY, CDR2 SYVADS. This CDR3 is 13 amino acids long. CDR3 DNA (partial): TGTGCCAGCTGTGAAAAGGTCTATGCTGAGCAGTTC. It yields the protein CASCEKVYAEQF. The full CDR3 is CASCEKVYAEQFF.

Concerning this clone itself: The germline and genes are mouse ones. The read halts 1 residue ahead of the CDR3 end, with the missing end drawn from the germline J gene. The V gene is TRBV13-1, the J gene TRBJ2-7; D remains ambiguous. This CDR3 spans 11 amino acids. Germline CDR1 reads NSHNY; CDR2 reads SYGAGN. Trimming took off 2 bases at V and 4 bases at J, with 4 bases between the two ends. Incomplete CDR3 DNA: TGTGCCAGCAGTGACTGGTATGAACAGTAC. It translates to CASSDWYEQY. The complete CDR3 protein is CASSDWYEQYF.

This clone has only a few counts. Gene names are mouse gene names. Coverage ceases 1 residue before the CDR3 finishes, and the germline J gene fills in the end. The V gene is TRBV26, the J gene TRBJ1-2, with D possibly matching TRBD1 (6 bases). The CDR3 has 13 amino acids. Trimming pared 3 bases from V and 5 bases from J, leaving 10 bases between. Germline V lookup: CDR1 KGHPV, CDR2 FQNQEV (reference sequence). The CDR3 sequence is CASSLGGRSDYTF. The sequenced CDR3 bases are TGTGCCAGCAGTCTAGGGGGTCGGTCCGACTACACC. Using reference TRBV26 and TRBJ1-2 for the parts outside the CDR3, the full variable domain is NSKVIQTPRYLVKGQGQKAKMRCIPEKGHPVVFWYQQNKNNEFKFLINFQNQEVLQQIDMTEKRFSAECPSNSPCSLEIQSSEAGDSALYLCASSLGGRSDYTFGSGTRLLVI.

Concerning this clone itself: Mouse gene names apply. The read halts 1 residue ahead of the CDR3 end, with the missing end drawn from the germline J gene. V and J are TRBV19 and TRBJ2-4; 8 positions match TRBD2. V trimming: 2 bases; J trimming: 0 bases; junction bases outside the gene matches: 2. This CDR3 has 15 amino acids. Germline CDR1 FNHDT, CDR2 SITEND (reference sequence). CDR3 sequence reads: CASSIWGGSQNTLYF. Incomplete CDR3 DNA: TGTGCCAGCAGTATTTGGGGGGGTAGTCAAAACACCTTGTAC.

Note on this clone: Gene names and germline refer to mouse. The CDR3 spells CASSLRAGGLYEQYF. Incomplete CDR3 DNA: TGTGCCAGCAGCTTAAGGGCAGGGGGCCTCTATGAACAGTAC. The V and J genes are TRBV3 and TRBJ2-7; 8 bases map to TRBD1. The missing CDR3 end, 1 residue past where the read stops, is filled in from the germline J gene. V was pared by 2 bases and J by 3 bases, with 6 bases of the junction left unmatched. The CDR3 is 15 residues long. Germline CDR1 SNHLY, CDR2 FYNGKV (reference sequence). Supplemented by reference TRBV3 and TRBJ2-7, the full variable domain reads GPKVLQIPSHQIIDMGQMVTLNCDPVSNHLYFYWYKQILGQQMEFLVNFYNGKVMEKSKLFKDQFSVERPDGSYFTLKIQPTALEDSAVYFCASSLRAGGLYEQYFGPGTRLTVL.

With regard to this clone: Gene and germline names: mouse. The sequence runs out 1 residue before the end of the CDR3; the remainder is reconstructed from the germline J gene. The chain combines TRBV5 with TRBJ2-5, with 11 bases identical to TRBD2. CDR1 and CDR2 (germline): LGHNA, YNLKQL (reference sequence). The junction had 4 bases not matched to a gene; V was cut back by 6 bases and J by 5 bases. The CDR3 covers 14 residues. CDR3 amino acids: CASRRTGGLDTQYF. The sequenced CDR3 bases are TGTGCCAGCAGGCGGACTGGGGGGTTAGACACCCAGTAC.

A few counts support this clone. Gene names follow the mouse nomenclature. The CDR3 end falls 1 residue outside the read, so it is completed with the germline J gene. This sequence joins TRBV26 and TRBJ2-2; possibly TRBD1 for D (5 bases). V dropped 6 bases and J dropped 0 bases, with 8 bases sitting between them. This CDR3 comprises 14 residues. CDR1 KGHPV and CDR2 FQNQEV come from the germline V gene (reference sequence). The chain's CDR3 is CASRQGSNTGQLYF. The CDR3 DNA, read in part, is TGTGCCAGCAGGCAGGGTTCAAACACCGGGCAGCTCTAC.

This clone is termed medium-sized. Gene names refer to mouse genes. This CDR3 reads CASSSTGGPSYEQYF. The sequenced CDR3 bases are TGTGCCAGCAGCAGCACTGGGGGGCCCTCCTATGAACAGTAC. This chain links TRBV5 with TRBJ2-7, with TRBD2 identical over 9 bases. The CDR3 goes on 1 residue after the read ends, and that part is filled in from the germline J gene. The CDR3 extends over 15 amino acids. The V segment lost 5 bases and the J segment 0 bases; nucleotides outside the gene matches: 5. Germline lookup yields CDR1 LGHNA and CDR2 YNLKQL (reference sequence).

This clone is termed large (0.1 to 1%). All gene names here are mouse names. Read coverage stops 1 residue before the CDR3 terminus; the germline J gene supplies the remainder. V and J are TRBV12-2 and TRBJ2-7, with TRBD2 matching over 8 bases. The CDR3 is made up of 13 amino acids. In germline, CDR1 is SGHLS, CDR2 HYDKME. Losses at the gene ends were 1 base for V and 3 bases for J; bases not matched to a gene: 1. CDR3 amino acids: CASSLDWGYEQYF. The covered CDR3 bases are TGTGCCAGCTCTCTAGACTGGGGCTATGAACAGTAC.

As concerns this clone: All gene names here are mouse names. The CDR3 is cut off 1 residue early in the read; its end comes from the germline J gene. The V gene is TRBV12-2, the J gene TRBJ1-3; the D gene is possibly TRBD1 (6 bases). The V gene lost 0 bases and the J gene lost 4 bases, with 9 bases spanning the gap. The CDR3 is 14 residues long. Germline loops: CDR1 SGHLS, CDR2 HYDKME. Incomplete CDR3 DNA: TGTGCCAGCTCTCTCGAGGGGGAGGGAAATACGCTCTAT. Protein product: CASSLEGEGNTLY. From start to end, the CDR3 is CASSLEGEGNTLYF.

On this clone itself: Gene names are mouse gene names. The CDR3 goes on 1 residue after the read ends, and that part is filled in from the germline J gene. The chain has TRBV12-2 and TRBJ1-1; 7 bases fit TRBD1. CDR3 length: 14 amino acids. V dropped 2 bases and J dropped 0; count of bases not matched to a gene: 2. Germline values: CDR1 SGHLS, CDR2 HYDKME. Here the CDR3 reads CASSPGTANTEVFF. CDR3 DNA (partial): TGTGCCAGCTCTCCCGGGACAGCAAACACAGAAGTCTTC.

To note about this clone: Gene names and germline match the mouse. The CDR3 extends 1 residue past the end of the read, so its final part is completed from the germline J gene. This sequence joins TRBV3 and TRBJ2-3, with TRBD2 matching over 11 bases. The trim removed 2 bases at V and 1 base at J, leaving 2 bases unmatched. The CDR3 length is 16 residues. Germline CDR1 and CDR2: SNHLY and FYNGKV (reference sequence). Partial CDR3 DNA: TGTGCCAGCAGCTTACGACTGGGGGGGGGTGCAGAAACGCTGTAT. Its protein is CASSLRLGGGAETLY. In full, the CDR3 is CASSLRLGGGAETLYF.

The table lists this clone with a few counts. Gene names denote mouse genes. The sequenced fragment ends 1 residue before the CDR3 boundary, so the rest is inferred from the germline J gene. The rearrangement joins TRBV26 to TRBJ1-4; 12 bases align to TRBD1. Per the germline V gene, CDR1 is KGHPV and CDR2 is FQNQEV (reference sequence). The CDR3 runs 15 residues. V shed 4 bases and J 6 bases; nucleotides not matched to a gene: 3. The CDR3 here is CASSRGQGADERLFF. Partial CDR3 DNA: TGTGCCAGCAGTCGGGGACAGGGGGCGGACGAAAGATTATTT.

As regards this clone: Mouse names are used for the genes. The CDR3 end lies 1 residue beyond the end of the read and is filled in from the germline J gene. This chain connects TRBV13-3 to TRBJ1-1; 9 nucleotides align to TRBD1. CDR3 length equals 13 residues. Germline trimming cut 5 bases from V and 3 bases from J; bases unmatched to any gene: 2. In germline, CDR1 is NNHDY, CDR2 SYVADS. CDR3 sequence reads: CASSRDRDTEVFF. The part of the CDR3 DNA that was read is TGTGCCAGCAGCCGGGACAGGGACACAGAAGTCTTC.

Note on this clone: Genes here carry mouse names. The read terminates 1 residue ahead of where the CDR3 ends, so the germline J gene completes it. The genes are TRBV26 and TRBJ1-6, with unresolved D. TRBJ1-6 carries the ORF label, with uncertain function. Trimming removed 6 bases from V and 0 bases from J, with 6 bases in between. CDR3 size: 14 residues. Per the germline V gene, CDR1 is KGHPV and CDR2 is FQNQEV (reference sequence). CDR3 bases read: TGTGCCAGCAGGGACGGTTCCTATAATTCGCCCCTCTAC. It is translated as CASRDGSYNSPLY. The full CDR3 sequence reads CASRDGSYNSPLYF.

There are a few counts of this clone. The germline and genes are mouse ones. The CDR3 end is not reached by the read, which stops 1 residue before it; the germline J gene fills it in. J is TRBJ2-3 and V is TRBV26; no firm D call. CDR3 length: 11 residues. V was clipped by 3 bases and J by 6 bases, with 4 bases between them. Germline CDR1 reads KGHPV; CDR2 reads FQNQEV (reference sequence). The CDR3 region is CASSLGETLYF. The sequenced part of the CDR3 DNA is TGTGCCAGCAGTCTAGGGGAAACGCTGTAT.

In the case of this clone: The gene names given are mouse names. Read sequence stops 1 residue before the CDR3 end, and the germline J gene provides the missing end. V is TRBV16 and J is TRBJ1-1, with TRBD1 matching 7 bases. The CDR3 runs to 14 residues. Germline CDR1 is SGHSA and CDR2 is FRNQAP. The V segment lost 3 bases and the J segment 0 bases; nucleotides outside the gene matches: 1. The CDR3 reads CASSLQGANTEVFF. CDR3 bases read: TGTGCAAGCAGCTTGCAGGGGGCAAACACAGAAGTCTTC.

Remarks on this clone: Mouse germline and gene names are used. Coverage ceases 1 residue before the CDR3 finishes, and the germline J gene fills in the end. The chain is built from TRBV3 and TRBJ2-2, with D maybe TRBD1 (6 bases). The CDR3 has 14 amino acids. Germline V lookup: CDR1 SNHLY, CDR2 FYNGKV (reference sequence). Trimming stripped 4 bases from V and 3 bases from J, with 9 bases between. CDR3 sequence: CASSSGQHTGQLYF. The sequenced part of the CDR3 DNA is TGTGCCAGCAGCTCGGGACAACACACCGGGCAGCTCTAC.